The following is a T cell receptor beta chain sequence with its context. The data originate from a study of blood T cell repertoires in COVID-19. Study background: Both acute and convalescent COVID-19 samples were obtained from the United States, Italy and Spain. T cells, B-cell-depleted T cells, or PBMCs supplied cDNA or gDNA.

CDR3 length: 14 amino acids. Trimming left V 0 bases short and J 4 bases short, with 10 bases between. The germline gives CDR1 LGHDT, CDR2 YNNKEL (reference sequence). Original processing notes: The assay estimated nucleated cells by amplifying reference gene primers. Clones were read by immunoSEQ multiplex PCR, and TCRdb kept only the in-frame ones, dropping some. V and J calls and clone size are copied from that table; D and trimming were computed from the DNA. The table shows about 250,000 clones, with about 79% occurring only once. The sequencing input was peripheral blood. This clonotype originated in a man at least 80 years old with acute or convalescent COVID-19. The V gene is TRBV3-1 (or the pseudogene TRBV3-2), the J gene TRBJ2-7; D might be TRBD2 (7 bases). DNA of the CDR3: TGTGCCAGCAGCCAAGATCGGGGGGCTTACGAGCAGTACTTC. It codes for CASSQDRGAYEQYF.